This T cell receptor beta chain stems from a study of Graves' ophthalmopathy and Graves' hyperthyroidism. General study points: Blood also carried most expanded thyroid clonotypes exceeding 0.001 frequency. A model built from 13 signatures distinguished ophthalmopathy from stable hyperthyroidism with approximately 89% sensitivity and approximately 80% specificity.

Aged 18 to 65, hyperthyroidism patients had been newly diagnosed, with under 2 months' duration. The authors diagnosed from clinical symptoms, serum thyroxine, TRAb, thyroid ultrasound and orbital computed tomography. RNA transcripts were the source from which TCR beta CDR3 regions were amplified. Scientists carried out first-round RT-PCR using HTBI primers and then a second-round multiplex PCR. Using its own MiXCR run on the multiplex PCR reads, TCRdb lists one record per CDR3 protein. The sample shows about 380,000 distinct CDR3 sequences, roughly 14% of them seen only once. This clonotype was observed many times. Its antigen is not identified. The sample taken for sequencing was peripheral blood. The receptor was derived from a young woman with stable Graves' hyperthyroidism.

The DNA of the CDR3 is TGTGCCAGCAGCCACAGGGAGTGGACCCAGTACTTC. Encoded protein: CASSHREWTQYF. V is TRBV5-5 and J is TRBJ2-5; D is perhaps TRBD1 (6 bases). V was trimmed by 4 bases and J by 7 bases, leaving 11 bases between them. The CDR3 consists of 12 residues. Germline-derived CDR1 and CDR2 are SGHKS and YYEKEE (reference sequence). The whole variable domain, remainder taken from reference TRBV5-5 and TRBJ2-5, is DAGVTQSPTHLIKTRGQQVTLRCSPISGHKSVSWYQQVLGQGPQFIFQYYEKEERGRGNFPDRFSARQFPNYSSELNVNALLLGDSALYLCASSHREWTQYFGPGTRLLVL.